The following is a T cell receptor beta chain sequence with its context. Its antigen specificity is not known. No qualities accompany the bases; no much larger clone lies one base away. CDR3 length: 14 amino acids, cysteine to phenylalanine. Only the CDR3 DNA is retained, 42 bases long and in frame from the first base. The germline V gene sets CDR1 to SGHRS and CDR2 to YFSETQ. V is shortened by 5 bases, J by 5 bases, and the region joining them spans 16 bases. The trial excluded patients who had a history of autoimmune disease or were on systemic immunosuppression. Peripheral blood for TCR sequencing was collected from all dose cohorts at baseline, on cycle 4 day 1, and on cycle 7 day 1. Samples came from an open-label, multicenter, first-in-human phase I dose-escalation trial of ivuxolimab. The trial enrolled adults with locally advanced or metastatic head and neck squamous cell, hepatocellular, melanoma or renal cell carcinoma. Before TCR sequencing, CD4+ T cells and CD8+ T cells from peripheral blood were sorted into separate populations.

This sample is drawn from a study of OX40 agonist ivuxolimab in advanced cancers. Regarding the research as a whole: Ivuxolimab, which targeted the costimulatory receptor OX40 (CD134), was an agonistic, fully human IgG2 monoclonal antibody. Intravenous ivuxolimab was administered to patients every 2 weeks at six dose levels: 0.01, 0.1, 0.3, 1.5, 3 and 10 mg/kg. Of the roughly 54 patients in dose escalation, 19 had hepatocellular carcinoma, about 15 had melanoma, 9 had renal cell carcinoma and 9 had head and neck cancer. A male proportion of about 79% and a mean age of around 60 years, ranging from 23 to 79, were recorded for the dose-escalation cohort. Patients were allowed to have had prior anti-PD-1, anti-PD-L1 or anti-CTLA-4 therapy, and around two fifths of the dose-escalation patients had been treated with checkpoint inhibitors. Partial responses were achieved by three dose-escalation patients, of whom one had hepatocellular carcinoma and two had cutaneous melanoma. The point of sequencing TCRbeta in the periphery was to test whether ivuxolimab changed TCR sequence diversity and drove clonal T-cell expansion. The paper covers the monotherapy dose-escalation part of the phase I ivuxolimab trial, which included N of about 50 patients. Broad study findings and their caveats: In the 0.1-3.0 mg/kg groups, partial responders had among the lowest normalized peripheral clonal expansion, particularly in CD8+ T cells. At doses of 0.1 to 3.0 mg/kg, clonal expansion of both CD4+ and CD8+ blood T cells was observed from baseline to week 6. After ivuxolimab, more expanded clones were found on average in CD8+ T cells than in CD4+ T cells. Antigen specificity was not determined for the clonally expanded peripheral T cells. Low levels of normalized T-cell clonal expansion were also seen in some nonresponding patients.

Genomic DNA was isolated from the sorted cells so that the TCRbeta CDR3 region could be sequenced. The immunoSEQ Assay was used to sequence the TCRbeta CDR3 regions. Sourced from immuneACCESS, this table was stored by TCRdb with only in-frame sequences that have V and J called. A share of the clones is absent; for the studies checked, an unresolved V gene accounts for under half, and the remainder has no known explanation. The table for this sample lists around 67,000 clones; approximately 83% of them were counted only once. 0.7% of the sample belongs to the ten largest clones. Here the chain combines TRBV5-1 and TRBJ2-5; the D call is tentative, TRBD1 or TRBD2, as each matches 5 bases. This receptor was taken from an adult with an advanced solid tumor such as melanoma, head and neck, liver or kidney cancer. The sample here was CD4+ or CD8+ T cells sorted from blood, taken in a trial of the OX40 agonist ivuxolimab. The nucleotide sequence reads TGCGCCAGCAGTACCTCAGGGAGTCGGGAGACCCAGTACTTC. Its translation is CASSTSGSRETQYF.